This entry describes one T cell receptor (beta chain). The antigen is undetermined. Germline CDR1 is SQVTM and CDR2 is ANQGSEA. CDR3 size: 14 residues. The V segment lost 6 bases and the J segment 2 bases; nucleotides outside the gene matches: 7. Via MiXCR, TCRdb re-called the 5' RACE reads, giving one row per CDR3 protein. The sample carries around 45,000 distinct CDR3 sequences, roughly 9.8% recorded once. These data belong to a study of T-cell memory formation after mild COVID-19. Notes on the study in general: A balance of CD4 and CD8 characterized clones contracting day 15 to 85, whereas later expanders leaned CD4+.

The clonotype comes from an adult woman who had mild COVID-19 (a few samples of this study predate the infection). Cell type and time point are not known. The gene calls are TRBV29-1 and TRBJ1-2; 9 bases align to TRBD1. The sequenced material came from PBMCs or a T cell subset sorted from them (not recorded which). The CDR3 DNA follows: TGCAGCGTCACAACCGGGACAGGGAACTATGGCTACACCTTC. Translating it yields CSVTTGTGNYGYTF.